This T cell receptor beta chain was profiled in a study of T-cell reconstitution after alpha-beta-depleted transplantation in children. This clonotype has a count of ten or more. Preparation of the TCRbeta library used unique molecular identifiers. MiXCR, applied by TCRdb to the PCR reads, yields one record per CDR3 protein. The sample contains approximately 250,000 distinct CDR3 sequences, about 8.8% of which appear only once. The V and J ends lost 0 bases and 6 bases respectively, with 14 bases between them. The germline V gene has CDR1 DFQATT and CDR2 SNEGSKA (reference sequence). The CDR3 loop spans 14 amino acids.

Sequenced here: PBMCs from the stem cell graft donor, sampled from the stem cell graft. The receptor comes from a human donor who donated a stem cell graft to a child with SCID. The chain has TRBV20-1 and TRBJ1-1; D is uncertain. The CDR3 nucleotides read TGCAGTGCTAGAGATGCCGTCGGGAGGCCTGAAGCTTTCTTT. Residues: CSARDAVGRPEAFF.